These 20 T cell receptor beta chains were all obtained from the same sample, sequenced in a study of cytomegalovirus exposure and HLA in healthy donors. The PCR employed 60 Vbeta primers together with 13 Jbeta primers. Assay: immunoSEQ multiplex PCR; the TCRdb copy retains only in-frame clones and omits some. Of roughly 220,000 clones in the sample, under 70% are singletons; the top ten hold 2.5% to 3%. Sequencing used PBMCs. The receptor set was obtained from a man between 40 and 49 years old in good health and CMV-seropositive.

The chain links TRBV6-5 to TRBJ2-4; weak D call: TRBD2 (5 bases). In germline, CDR1 is MNHEY, CDR2 SVGAGI. This CDR3 spans 15 amino acids. V was cut by 2 bases and J by 0 bases, with 8 bases left in between. Here the CDR3 DNA reads TGTGCCAGCAGTTACGGCGGACTAGCCAAAAACATTCAGTACTTC. Translation gives CASSYGGLAKNIQYF.

V usage is TRBV5-1 and J usage is TRBJ2-3; 7 bases align to TRBD2. After removal of 0 bases from V and 3 bases from J, the junction contained 4 bases not matched to a gene. In germline, CDR1 is SGHRS, CDR2 YFSETQ. This CDR3 is 15 amino acids long. The CDR3, as DNA: TGCGCCAGCAGCTTGGCCGGGGGGAGGACAGATACGCAGTATTTT. This translates into CASSLAGGRTDTQYF.

The chain combines TRBV7-2 with TRBJ1-1; 7 bases are a match to TRBD1. The CDR3 has 16 amino acids. Germline CDR1 SGHTA, CDR2 FQGNSA. V lost 5 bases to trimming and J lost 2 bases; unmatched junction nucleotides: 11. DNA for the CDR3: TGTGCCAGCAGCAGGGGGACAGCGAATTCAAACACTGAAGCTTTCTTT. This gives the protein CASSRGTANSNTEAFF.

The V call is TRBV5-5, the J call TRBJ2-5; perhaps TRBD1 as D (6 bases). V was pared by 4 bases and J by 1 base, with 14 bases between. CDR3 length equals 15 residues. Germline CDR1 is SGHKS and CDR2 is YYEKEE (reference sequence). CDR3 DNA: TGTGCCAGCAGCCCCCTGGGACATATCCAAGAGACCCAGTACTTC. Translated, it gives CASSPLGHIQETQYF.

This chain links TRBV5-1 with TRBJ2-3, with D possibly TRBD1 on 5 matching bases. CDR3 length equals 15 residues. Germline V gene data show CDR1 as SGHRS and CDR2 as YFSETQ. V dropped 0 bases and J dropped 3 bases, with 11 bases sitting between them. The CDR3 is CASSLGQGITDTQYF. CDR3 nucleotides: TGCGCCAGCAGCTTGGGGCAGGGTATTACAGATACGCAGTATTTT.

The chain combines TRBV9 with TRBJ2-3; 9 positions match TRBD2. Trimming cost V 1 base and J 1 base; bases outside gene matches: 4. The CDR3 is 16 amino acids. Germline V gene sequence: CDR1 SGDLS, CDR2 YYNGEE. This chain's CDR3 is CASSVLSSGGTDTQYF. The CDR3 DNA reads as TGTGCCAGCAGCGTATTGTCTAGCGGGGGCACAGATACGCAGTATTTT.

The chain carries TRBV9 and TRBJ1-1; TRBD1 agrees at 11 bases. CDR1 is SGDLS and CDR2 is YYNGEE in the germline V gene. The junction had 1 base not matched to a gene; V was cut back by 3 bases and J by 3 bases. The CDR3 contains 14 residues. The CDR3 spells CASSAGQGDTEAFF. CDR3 DNA sequence: TGTGCCAGCAGCGCGGGACAGGGGGACACTGAAGCTTTCTTT.

The V call is TRBV6-5, the J call TRBJ1-3; D gene ambiguous. V was shortened by 6 bases and J by 0 bases, with 9 bases between the two germline ends. This CDR3 contains 14 residues. Germline lookup yields CDR1 MNHEY and CDR2 SVGAGI. CDR3 amino acids: CASRSTISGNTIYF. The DNA for the CDR3 is TGTGCCAGCAGATCCACTATCTCTGGAAACACCATATATTTT.

The chain recombines TRBV28 with TRBJ1-2; 11 nucleotides match TRBD1. V was pared by 4 bases and J by 2 bases, with 3 bases of the junction left unmatched. The CDR3 is made up of 15 amino acids. CDR1 MDHEN and CDR2 SYDVKM come from the germline V gene. CDR3 in amino acids: CASSSGQGANYGYTF. The CDR3 DNA follows: TGTGCCAGCAGTTCCGGACAGGGGGCCAACTATGGCTACACCTTC.

The chain recombines TRBV20-1 with TRBJ2-1, with D perhaps matching TRBD1 (6 bases). The CDR3 spans 11 residues. Per the germline V gene, CDR1 is DFQATT and CDR2 is SNEGSKA (reference sequence). The V and J ends lost 2 bases and 10 bases respectively, with 9 bases between them. CDR3 residues: CSARSGTEQFF. CDR3 bases: TGCAGTGCTAGATCCGGGACAGAGCAGTTCTTC.

This clone has more than one count but fewer than ten. The chain uses TRBV6-5 and TRBJ1-1, with D perhaps TRBD1 (5 bases). Germline V gives CDR1 MNHEY, CDR2 SVGAGI. Trimming took 6 bases from V and 10 from J, leaving 12 bases between them. The CDR3 is 11 amino acids. CDR3 in amino acids: CASSSGSPAFF. The CDR3 DNA sequence: TGTGCCAGCAGCTCAGGGTCGCCAGCTTTCTTT.

The chain uses TRBV5-1 and TRBJ2-7; TRBD1 agrees at 8 bases. This CDR3 is built from 15 residues. The V and J ends lost 4 bases and 3 bases, in that order; junction bases with no gene match: 9. Germline values: CDR1 SGHRS, CDR2 YFSETQ. For the CDR3, the DNA is TGCGCCAGCAGCGGGGGGACAGGAGGGGGCTACGAGCAGTACTTC. This codes for CASSGGTGGGYEQYF.

The CDR3 sequence: CASSLAGGGTDTQYF. CDR3 DNA: TGTGCCAGCAGCTTGGCGGGGGGCGGGACAGATACGCAGTATTTT. The chain links TRBV5-6 to TRBJ2-3, with D perhaps TRBD2 (7 bases). This CDR3 is built from 15 residues. V was pared by 0 bases and J by 3 bases, with 11 bases between. Germline CDR1 and CDR2: SGHDT and YYEEEE.

This chain joins TRBV7-9 and TRBJ1-1; D perhaps matches TRBD1 (6 bases). The CDR3 is 13 residues long. V lost 1 base and J lost 7, with 10 bases in between. Germline CDR1 is SEHNR and CDR2 is FQNEAQ (reference sequence). CDR3 nucleotides: TGTGCCAGCAGCTTAGAATTCAGGGGTGAAGCTTTCTTT. Residues: CASSLEFRGEAFF.

J is TRBJ2-1 and V is TRBV27, with D possibly matching TRBD1 (6 bases). The CDR3 loop spans 15 amino acids. The germline V gene has CDR1 MNHEY and CDR2 SMNVEV (reference sequence). V shed 3 bases and J shed 7 bases, with 16 bases lying between them. CDR3 sequence: CASSFRGQSGNEQFF. Written as DNA, the CDR3 is TGTGCCAGCAGTTTCAGAGGACAGTCTGGTAATGAGCAGTTCTTC.

V is TRBV28 and J is TRBJ1-6, with 8 bases lining up with TRBD1. V shed 6 bases, J shed 6 bases, and the junction held 4 bases outside the gene matches. There are 14 residues in the CDR3. Germline CDR1 and CDR2: MDHEN and SYDVKM. CDR3 amino acids: CASSMTGVNSPLHF. CDR3 sequence (DNA): TGTGCCAGCAGCATGACAGGGGTTAATTCACCCCTCCACTTT.

The gene calls are TRBV6-5 and TRBJ2-7, with 8 bases matching TRBD1. The CDR3 is 14 residues long. Germline CDR1 reads MNHEY; CDR2 reads SVGAGI. The junction had 0 bases not matched to a gene; V was cut back by 0 bases and J by 2 bases. CDR3 protein: CASSYSDRAYEQYF. CDR3 sequence (DNA): TGTGCCAGCAGTTACTCGGACAGGGCCTACGAGCAGTACTTC.

The rearrangement links TRBV7-6 to TRBJ2-3; D is perhaps TRBD1 (5 bases). The germline V gene has CDR1 SGHVS and CDR2 FNYEAQ. This CDR3 has 15 residues. V was cut by 3 bases and J by 3 bases, with 13 bases left in between. In DNA, the CDR3 is TGTGCCAGCAGCTTGATCACAGGCAGGACAGATACGCAGTATTTT. Its translation: CASSLITGRTDTQYF.

The rearrangement uses TRBV28 and TRBJ1-3, with 7 bases identical to TRBD1. The CDR3 contains 14 residues. From germline, CDR1 is MDHEN and CDR2 SYDVKM. J lost 0 bases, V lost 6 bases, and 2 bases had no gene match. The CDR3 DNA reads TGTGCCAGCAGCGACAGGGCCTCTGGAAACACCATATATTTT. Its translation: CASSDRASGNTIYF. The full variable domain, in which reference TRBV28 and TRBJ1-3 provide the parts outside the CDR3, is DVKVTQSSRYLVKRTGEKVFLECVQDMDHENMFWYRQDPGLGLRLIYFSYDVKMKEKGDIPEGYSVSREKKERFSLILESASTNQTSMYLCASSDRASGNTIYFGEGSWLTVV.

This clone was seen a single time. This chain connects TRBV10-1 to TRBJ1-2, with a tentative D call TRBD1 (5 bases). Trimming left V 0 bases short and J 2 bases short, with 7 bases between. The V gene's germline CDR1 is WNHNN and CDR2 SYGVQD (reference sequence). The CDR3 has 14 residues. DNA for the CDR3: TGCGCCAGCAGTGAGTCGGGGCGGAACTATGGCTACACCTTC. Translation gives CASSESGRNYGYTF.